This TCR beta chain derives from a study of T-cell memory formation after mild COVID-19. Constant-segment primers served in 5'RACE that generated TCR alpha and TCR beta cDNA libraries bearing sample barcodes and UMIs. One entry per CDR3 protein results from TCRdb running MiXCR on the 5' RACE reads. The table shows 550,000 to 600,000 distinct CDR3 sequences, with 17% occurring only once. The study's findings and limits: Second-wave clones that peaked on day 37 lacked confirmed SARS-CoV-2 specificity. Pre-infection memory contained some responding clones, which suggested that cross-reactive memory had joined.

Trimming removed 7 bases at V and 6 bases at J, with 12 bases between. The CDR3 loop spans 12 amino acids. Germline V lookup: CDR1 MDHEN, CDR2 SYDVKM. This clonotype was seen a few times. The antigen is unknown. This chain joins TRBV28 and TRBJ1-2, with TRBD1 as a possible D gene (6 bases). Sequenced: PBMCs or a T cell subset sorted from them (not recorded which). This sequence originates from an adult woman who had mild COVID-19 (a few samples of this study predate the infection). Cell type and time point are not known. The CDR3 DNA reads as TGTGCCAGCAACAGGGCCGCCCATGGCTACACCTTC. Translating gives CASNRAAHGYTF.